This T cell receptor (beta chain) originates from a study of control samples from healthy donors and cancer patients. The CDR3 loop spans 17 amino acids. Per germline, CDR1 MNHEY and CDR2 SVGEGT. V lost 1 base and J lost 0, with 13 bases in between. The data were produced by immunoSEQ multiplex PCR, yet TCRdb's version contains in-frame clones alone and is incomplete. The table shows over 110,000 clones, with roughly 92% occurring only once. This receptor was taken from a man aged 25-45 years in good health. The rearrangement links TRBV6-2 or TRBV6-3 to TRBJ2-1; no clear D. The sequenced sample was blood. The CDR3 is CASSYFGAFGSYNEQFF. CDR3 nucleotide sequence: TGTGCCAGCAGTTACTTCGGAGCCTTCGGCTCCTACAATGAGCAGTTCTTC.